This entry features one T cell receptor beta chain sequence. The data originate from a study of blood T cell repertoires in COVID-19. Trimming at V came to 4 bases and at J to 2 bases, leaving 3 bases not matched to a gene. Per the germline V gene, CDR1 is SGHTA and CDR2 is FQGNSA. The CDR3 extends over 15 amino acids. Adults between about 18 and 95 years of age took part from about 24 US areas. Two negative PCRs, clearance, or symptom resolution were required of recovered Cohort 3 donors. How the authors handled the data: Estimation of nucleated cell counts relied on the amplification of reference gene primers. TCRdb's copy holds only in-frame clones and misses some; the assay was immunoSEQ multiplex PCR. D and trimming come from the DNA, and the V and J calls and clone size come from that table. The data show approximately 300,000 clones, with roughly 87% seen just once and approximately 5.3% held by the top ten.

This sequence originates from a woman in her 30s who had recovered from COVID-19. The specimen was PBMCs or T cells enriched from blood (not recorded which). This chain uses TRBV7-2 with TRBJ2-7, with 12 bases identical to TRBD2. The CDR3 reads CASSSWTSGAYEQYF. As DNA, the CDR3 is TGTGCCAGCAGCTCCTGGACTAGCGGGGCCTACGAGCAGTACTTC. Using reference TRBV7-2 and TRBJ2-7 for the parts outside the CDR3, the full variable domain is GAGVSQSPSNKVTEKGKDVELRCDPISGHTALYWYRQSLGQGLEFLIYFQGNSAPDKSGLPSDRFSAERTGGSVSTLTIQRTQQEDSAVYLCASSSWTSGAYEQYFGPGTRLTVT.